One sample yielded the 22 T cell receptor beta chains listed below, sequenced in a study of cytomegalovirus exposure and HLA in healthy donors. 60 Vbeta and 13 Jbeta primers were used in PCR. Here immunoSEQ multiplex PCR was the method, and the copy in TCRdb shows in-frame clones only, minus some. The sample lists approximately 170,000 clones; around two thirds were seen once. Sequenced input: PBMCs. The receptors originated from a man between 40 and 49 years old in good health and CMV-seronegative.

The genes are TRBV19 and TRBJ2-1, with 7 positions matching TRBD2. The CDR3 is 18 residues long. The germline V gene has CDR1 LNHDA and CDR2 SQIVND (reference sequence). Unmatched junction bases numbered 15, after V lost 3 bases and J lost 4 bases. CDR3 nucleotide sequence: TGTGCCAGTAGTATCCCCCCCAGGACTAGTAGTGAGTACAATGAGCAGTTCTTC. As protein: CASSIPPRTSSEYNEQFF.

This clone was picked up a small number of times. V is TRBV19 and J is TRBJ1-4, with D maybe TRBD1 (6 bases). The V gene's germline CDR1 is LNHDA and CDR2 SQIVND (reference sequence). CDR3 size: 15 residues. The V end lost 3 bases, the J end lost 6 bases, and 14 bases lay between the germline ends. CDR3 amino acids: CASSIQGQGYEKLFF. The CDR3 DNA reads TGTGCCAGTAGTATTCAAGGGCAGGGGTATGAAAAACTGTTTTTT.

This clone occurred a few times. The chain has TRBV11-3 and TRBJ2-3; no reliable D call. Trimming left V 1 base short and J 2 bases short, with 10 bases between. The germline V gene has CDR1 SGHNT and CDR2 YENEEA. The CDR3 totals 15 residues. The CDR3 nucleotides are TGTGCCAGCAGCTTAGGGCTAGGATTCACAGATACGCAGTATTTT. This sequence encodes CASSLGLGFTDTQYF.

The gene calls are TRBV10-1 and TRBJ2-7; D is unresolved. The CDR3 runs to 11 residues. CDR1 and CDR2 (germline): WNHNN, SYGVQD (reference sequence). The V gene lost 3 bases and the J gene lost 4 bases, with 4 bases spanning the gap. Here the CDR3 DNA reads TGCGCCAGCAGTGATCCTTACGAGCAGTACTTC. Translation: CASSDPYEQYF.

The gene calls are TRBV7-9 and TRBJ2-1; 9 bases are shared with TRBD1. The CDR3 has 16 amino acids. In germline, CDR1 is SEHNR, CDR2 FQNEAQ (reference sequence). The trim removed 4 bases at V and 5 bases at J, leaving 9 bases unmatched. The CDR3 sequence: CASSSRDREPHNEQFF. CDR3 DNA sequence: TGTGCCAGCAGCTCACGGGACAGGGAACCACACAATGAGCAGTTCTTC.

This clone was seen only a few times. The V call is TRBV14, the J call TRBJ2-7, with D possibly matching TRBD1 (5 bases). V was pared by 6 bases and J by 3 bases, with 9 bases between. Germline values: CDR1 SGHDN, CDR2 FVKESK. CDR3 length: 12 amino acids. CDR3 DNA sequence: TGTGCCAGCAGAGGTCAGGGCTACGAGCAGTACTTC. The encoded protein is CASRGQGYEQYF.

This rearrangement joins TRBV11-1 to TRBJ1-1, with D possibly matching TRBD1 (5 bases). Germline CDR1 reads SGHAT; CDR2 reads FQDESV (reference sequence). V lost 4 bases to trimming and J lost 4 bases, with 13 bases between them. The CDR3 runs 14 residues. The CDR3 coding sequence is TGTGCCAGCAGCTCAGTGGGGGGAGTCACTGAAGCTTTCTTT. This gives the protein CASSSVGGVTEAFF.

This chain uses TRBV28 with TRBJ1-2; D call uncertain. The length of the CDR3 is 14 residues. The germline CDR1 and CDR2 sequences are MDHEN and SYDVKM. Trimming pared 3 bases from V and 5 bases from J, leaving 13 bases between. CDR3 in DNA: TGTGCCAGCAGTTTTAATATTAATTCGTATGGCTACACCTTC. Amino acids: CASSFNINSYGYTF.

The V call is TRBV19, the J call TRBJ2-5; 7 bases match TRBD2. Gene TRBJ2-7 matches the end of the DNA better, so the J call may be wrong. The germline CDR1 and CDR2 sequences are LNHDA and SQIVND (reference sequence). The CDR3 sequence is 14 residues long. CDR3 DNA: TGTGCCAGTAGTATAATGGGGGGGAACTACGAGCAGTACTTC. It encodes CASSIMGGNYEQYF.

The CDR3 sequence: CARLSLREGAYNEQFF. In DNA, the CDR3 is TGTGCCCGCCTCAGTCTGCGGGAGGGGGCCTACAATGAGCAGTTCTTC. This chain connects TRBV21-1 to TRBJ2-1; no DNA check was done on the table's D call, TRBD2. TRBV21-1 corresponds to a pseudogene. The CDR3 is 16 residues long.

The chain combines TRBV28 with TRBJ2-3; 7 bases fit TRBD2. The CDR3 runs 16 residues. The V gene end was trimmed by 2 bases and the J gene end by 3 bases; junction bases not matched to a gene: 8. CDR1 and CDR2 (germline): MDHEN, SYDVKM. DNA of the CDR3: TGTGCCAGCAGTTTAGGTCGGCGGGGGAGGACAGATACGCAGTATTTT. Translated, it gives CASSLGRRGRTDTQYF.

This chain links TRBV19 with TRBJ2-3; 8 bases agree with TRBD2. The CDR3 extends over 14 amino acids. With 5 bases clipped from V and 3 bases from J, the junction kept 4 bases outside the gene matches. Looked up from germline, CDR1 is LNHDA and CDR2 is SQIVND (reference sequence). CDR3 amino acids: CASSPGTSTDTQYF. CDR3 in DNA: TGTGCCAGTAGTCCCGGGACTAGTACAGATACGCAGTATTTT.

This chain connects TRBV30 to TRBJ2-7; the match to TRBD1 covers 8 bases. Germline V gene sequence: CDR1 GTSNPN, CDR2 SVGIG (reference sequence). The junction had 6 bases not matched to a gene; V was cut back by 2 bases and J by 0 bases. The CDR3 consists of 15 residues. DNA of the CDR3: TGTGCCTGGAGTCCCGACAGGGGAAACTCCTACGAGCAGTACTTC. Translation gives CAWSPDRGNSYEQYF.

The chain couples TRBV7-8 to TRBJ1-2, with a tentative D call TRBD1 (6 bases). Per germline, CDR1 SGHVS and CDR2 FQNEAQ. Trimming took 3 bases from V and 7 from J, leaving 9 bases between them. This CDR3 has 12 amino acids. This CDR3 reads CASSFQGSGYTF. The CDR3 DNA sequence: TGTGCCAGCAGCTTTCAGGGGTCTGGCTACACCTTC.

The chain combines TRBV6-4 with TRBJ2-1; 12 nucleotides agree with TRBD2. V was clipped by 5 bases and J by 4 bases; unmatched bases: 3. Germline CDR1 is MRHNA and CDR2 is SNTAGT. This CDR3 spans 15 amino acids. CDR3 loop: CASSKGLAGYNEQFF. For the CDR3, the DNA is TGTGCCAGCAGTAAAGGACTAGCGGGATACAATGAGCAGTTCTTC.

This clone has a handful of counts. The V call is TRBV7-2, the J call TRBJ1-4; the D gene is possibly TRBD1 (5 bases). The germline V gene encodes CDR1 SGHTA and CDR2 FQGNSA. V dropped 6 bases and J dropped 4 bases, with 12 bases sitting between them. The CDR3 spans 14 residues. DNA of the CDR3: TGTGCCAGCAGGTCCGGAAGGGGTAATGAAAAACTGTTTTTT. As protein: CASRSGRGNEKLFF. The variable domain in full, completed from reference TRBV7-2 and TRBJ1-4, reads GAGVSQSPSNKVTEKGKDVELRCDPISGHTALYWYRQSLGQGLEFLIYFQGNSAPDKSGLPSDRFSAERTGGSVSTLTIQRTQQEDSAVYLCASRSGRGNEKLFFGSGTQLSVL.

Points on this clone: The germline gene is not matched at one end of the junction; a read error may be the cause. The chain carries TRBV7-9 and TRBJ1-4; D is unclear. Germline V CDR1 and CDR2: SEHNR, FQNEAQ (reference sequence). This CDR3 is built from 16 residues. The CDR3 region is CSSSLAVSTTNEKLFF. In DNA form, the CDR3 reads TGTTCCAGCAGCTTAGCGGTGAGCACAACTAATGAAAAACTGTTTTTT.

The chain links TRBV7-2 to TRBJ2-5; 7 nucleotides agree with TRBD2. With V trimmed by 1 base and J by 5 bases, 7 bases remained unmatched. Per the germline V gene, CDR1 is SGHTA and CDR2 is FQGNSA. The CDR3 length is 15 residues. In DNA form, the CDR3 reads TGTGCCAGCAGCTTAGGTGCGGGAGCTCTGGAGACCCAGTACTTC. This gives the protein CASSLGAGALETQYF.

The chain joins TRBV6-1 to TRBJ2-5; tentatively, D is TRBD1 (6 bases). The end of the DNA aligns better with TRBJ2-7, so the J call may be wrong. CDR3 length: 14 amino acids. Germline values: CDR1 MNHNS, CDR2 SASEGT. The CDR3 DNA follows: TGTGCCAGCAGTGACCGCAGGGGCCCTTACGAGCAGTACTTC. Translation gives CASSDRRGPYEQYF.

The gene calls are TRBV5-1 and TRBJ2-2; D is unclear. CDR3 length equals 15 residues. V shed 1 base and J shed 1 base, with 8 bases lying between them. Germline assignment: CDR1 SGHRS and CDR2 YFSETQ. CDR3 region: CASSLPTMNTGELFF. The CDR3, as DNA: TGCGCCAGCAGCTTGCCTACGATGAACACCGGGGAGCTGTTTTTT.

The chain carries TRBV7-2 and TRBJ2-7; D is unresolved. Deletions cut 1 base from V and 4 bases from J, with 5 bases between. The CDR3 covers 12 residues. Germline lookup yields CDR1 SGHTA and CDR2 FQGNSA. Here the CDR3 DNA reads TGTGCCAGCAGCTTAGGGCGGTACGAGCAGTACTTC. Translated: CASSLGRYEQYF.

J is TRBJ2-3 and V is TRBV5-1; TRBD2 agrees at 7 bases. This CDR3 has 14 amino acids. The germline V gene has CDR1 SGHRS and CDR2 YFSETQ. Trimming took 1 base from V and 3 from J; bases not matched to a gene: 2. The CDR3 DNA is TGCGCCAGCAGCTTGTTGCGGGGGACAGATACGCAGTATTTT. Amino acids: CASSLLRGTDTQYF.